This T cell receptor beta chain was retrieved from a study of CD8 T cells in ankylosing spondylitis. Study results and caveats: It appeared that ankylosing spondylitis blood was characterized by a TCR beta motif of 8 or 9 highly homologous variants. Disease-linked clones reportedly concentrated significantly in matched ankylosing spondylitis synovial fluid. Previously reported in reactive arthritis synovial fluid and blood were some of the motif variants.

This clonotype occurred many times. Antigen: not known. Making use of molecular barcodes, quantitative 5'-RACE generated TCR beta libraries. TCRdb used MiXCR to reprocess the 5' RACE reads, holding one entry per CDR3 protein. This table holds about 500,000 distinct CDR3 sequences, 10% to 15% found once. The clonotype originates from a male donor with ankylosing spondylitis. Sequenced: blood, either unsorted or a sorted T cell fraction (not recorded which).

CDR3 protein: CASSLSRVVRGYTF. For the CDR3, the DNA is TGTGCCAGCAGTTTATCCCGAGTGGTCAGGGGCTACACCTTC. The J gene is TRBJ1-2, the V gene TRBV27, with no clear D. Trimming stripped 0 bases from V and 8 bases from J, with 13 bases between. The germline V gene encodes CDR1 MNHEY and CDR2 SMNVEV (reference sequence). The CDR3 is 14 residues long.